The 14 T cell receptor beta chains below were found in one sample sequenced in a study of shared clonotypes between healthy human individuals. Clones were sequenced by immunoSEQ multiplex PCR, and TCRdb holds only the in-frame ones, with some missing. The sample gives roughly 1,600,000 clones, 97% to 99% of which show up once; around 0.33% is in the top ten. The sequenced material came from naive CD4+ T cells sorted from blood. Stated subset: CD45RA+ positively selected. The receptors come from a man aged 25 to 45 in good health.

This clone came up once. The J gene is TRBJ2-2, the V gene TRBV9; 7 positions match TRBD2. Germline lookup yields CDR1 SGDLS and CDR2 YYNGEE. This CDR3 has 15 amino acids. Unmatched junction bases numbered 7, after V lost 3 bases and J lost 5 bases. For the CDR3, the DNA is TGTGCCAGCAGCGCCCTGATCGGGGGGACCGGGGAGCTGTTTTTT. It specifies CASSALIGGTGELFF.

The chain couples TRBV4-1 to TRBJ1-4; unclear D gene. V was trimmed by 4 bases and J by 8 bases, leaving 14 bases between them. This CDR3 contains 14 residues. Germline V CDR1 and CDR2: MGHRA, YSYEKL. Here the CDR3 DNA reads TGCGCCAGCAGCCCGGAACCCGGGAGGGAAAAACTGTTTTTT. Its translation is CASSPEPGREKLFF.

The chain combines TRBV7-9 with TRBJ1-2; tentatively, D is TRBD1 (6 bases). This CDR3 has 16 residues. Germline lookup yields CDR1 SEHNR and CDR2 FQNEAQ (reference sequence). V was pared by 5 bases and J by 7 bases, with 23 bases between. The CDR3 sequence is CASSHPKSRGAIGYTF. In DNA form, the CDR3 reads TGTGCCAGCAGCCACCCCAAGAGTCGGGGGGCGATTGGCTACACCTTC. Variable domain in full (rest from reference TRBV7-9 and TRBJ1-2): DTGVSQNPRHKITKRGQNVTFRCDPISEHNRLYWYRQTLGQGPEFLTYFQNEAQLEKSRLLSDRFSAERPKGSFSTLEIQRTEQGDSAMYLCASSHPKSRGAIGYTFGSGTRLTVV.

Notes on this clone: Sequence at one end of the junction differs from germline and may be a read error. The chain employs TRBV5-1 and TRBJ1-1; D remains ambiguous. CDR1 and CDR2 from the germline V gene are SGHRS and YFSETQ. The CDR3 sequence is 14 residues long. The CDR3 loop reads CATSQEPLNTEAFF. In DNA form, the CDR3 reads TGCGCCACCAGCCAGGAGCCCTTGAACACTGAAGCTTTCTTT.

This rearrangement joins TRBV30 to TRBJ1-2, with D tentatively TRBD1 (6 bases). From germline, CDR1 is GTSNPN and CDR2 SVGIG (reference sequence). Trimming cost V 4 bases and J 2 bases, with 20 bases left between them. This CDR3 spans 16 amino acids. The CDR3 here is CAWMPPGQVPNYGYTF. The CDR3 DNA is TGTGCCTGGATGCCGCCGGGACAAGTCCCCAACTATGGCTACACCTTC.

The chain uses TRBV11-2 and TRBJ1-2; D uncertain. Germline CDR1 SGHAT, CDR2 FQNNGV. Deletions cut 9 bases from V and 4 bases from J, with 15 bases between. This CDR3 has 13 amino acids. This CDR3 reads CASTRTDAYGYTF. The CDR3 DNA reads TGTGCCAGTACTAGGACTGACGCCTATGGCTACACCTTC. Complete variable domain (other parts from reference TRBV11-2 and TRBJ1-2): EAGVAQSPRYKIIEKRQSVAFWCNPISGHATLYWYQQILGQGPKLLIQFQNNGVVDDSQLPKDRFSAERLKGVDSTLKIQPAKLEDSAVYLCASTRTDAYGYTFGSGTRLTVV.

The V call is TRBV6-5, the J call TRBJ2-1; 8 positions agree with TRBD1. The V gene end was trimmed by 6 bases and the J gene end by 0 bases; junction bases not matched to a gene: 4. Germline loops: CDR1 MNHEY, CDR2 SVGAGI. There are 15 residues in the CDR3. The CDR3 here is CASRRTGPSYNEQFF. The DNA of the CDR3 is TGTGCCAGCAGGAGGACAGGGCCCTCCTACAATGAGCAGTTCTTC.

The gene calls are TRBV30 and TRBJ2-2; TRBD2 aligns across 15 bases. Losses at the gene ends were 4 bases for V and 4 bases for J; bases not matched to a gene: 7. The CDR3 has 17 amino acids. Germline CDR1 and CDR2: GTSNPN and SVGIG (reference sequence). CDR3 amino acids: CAWKGTSGRRVTGELFF. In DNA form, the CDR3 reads TGTGCCTGGAAGGGGACTAGCGGGAGGCGGGTCACCGGGGAGCTGTTTTTT.

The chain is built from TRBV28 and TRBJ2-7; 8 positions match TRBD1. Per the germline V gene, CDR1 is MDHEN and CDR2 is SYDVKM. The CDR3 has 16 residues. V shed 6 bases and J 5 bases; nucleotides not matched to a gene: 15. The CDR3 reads CASRRGWGQDRDEQYF. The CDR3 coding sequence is TGTGCCAGCAGAAGAGGGTGGGGACAGGACAGGGACGAGCAGTACTTC.

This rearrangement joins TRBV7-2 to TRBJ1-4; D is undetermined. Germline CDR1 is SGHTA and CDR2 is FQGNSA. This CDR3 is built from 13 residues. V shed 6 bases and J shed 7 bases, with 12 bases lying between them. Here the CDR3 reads CASRETPLEKLFF. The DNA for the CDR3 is TGTGCCAGCAGGGAAACTCCCCTTGAAAAACTGTTTTTT.

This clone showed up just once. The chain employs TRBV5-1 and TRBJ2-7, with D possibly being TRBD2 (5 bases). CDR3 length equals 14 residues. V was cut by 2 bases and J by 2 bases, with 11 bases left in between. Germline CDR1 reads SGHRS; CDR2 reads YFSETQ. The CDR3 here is CASSLEGYTYEQYF. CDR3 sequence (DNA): TGCGCCAGCAGCTTAGAGGGTTACACCTACGAGCAGTACTTC.

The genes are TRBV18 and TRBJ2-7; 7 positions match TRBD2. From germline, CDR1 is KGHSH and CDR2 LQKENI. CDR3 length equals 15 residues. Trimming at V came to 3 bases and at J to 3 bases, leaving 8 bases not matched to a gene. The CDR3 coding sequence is TGTGCCAGCTCACCTTGGCTAGCGGCATTCTACGAGCAGTACTTC. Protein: CASSPWLAAFYEQYF.

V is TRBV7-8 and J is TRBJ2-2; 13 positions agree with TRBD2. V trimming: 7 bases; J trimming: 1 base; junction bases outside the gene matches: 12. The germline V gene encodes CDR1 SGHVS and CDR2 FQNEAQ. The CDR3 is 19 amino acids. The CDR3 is CASNVKLAGGWQNTGELFF. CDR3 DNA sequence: TGTGCCAGCAACGTGAAACTAGCGGGAGGGTGGCAGAACACCGGGGAGCTGTTTTTT.

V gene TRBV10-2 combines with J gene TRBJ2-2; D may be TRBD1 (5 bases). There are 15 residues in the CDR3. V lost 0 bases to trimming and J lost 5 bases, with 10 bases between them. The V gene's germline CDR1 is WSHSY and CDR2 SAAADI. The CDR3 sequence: CASSESRANTGELFF. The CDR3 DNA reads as TGCGCCAGCAGTGAGTCCAGGGCTAATACCGGGGAGCTGTTTTTT.